Presented here are 31 T cell receptor beta chains from one specimen sequenced in a study of radiation and T cells in renal cell carcinoma. Measured with immunoSEQ multiplex PCR; TCRdb has only the in-frame clones, and not every one. Of over 120,000 clones in the sample, approximately 86% were seen once. The time point here: blood 4 weeks post-SBRT, at nephrectomy. The treatment was: 15 Gy SBRT to primary tumor, nephrectomy 4 weeks later. Sequencing used blood, obtained from a patient whose treatment included radiotherapy and nephrectomy. The origin of the receptors is a woman aged 45-59 years with renal cell carcinoma.

The genes are TRBV6-1 and TRBJ2-6; D remains unclear. CDR3 length equals 12 residues. V lost 10 bases to trimming and J lost 0 bases, with 4 bases between them. CDR1 and CDR2 (germline): MNHNS, SASEGT. CDR3 loop: CAISSGANVLTF. Written as DNA, the CDR3 is TGTGCCATAAGCTCTGGGGCCAACGTCCTGACTTTC.

V usage is TRBV5-1 and J usage is TRBJ2-5; 8 bases map to TRBD1. The CDR3 consists of 15 residues. The germline CDR1 and CDR2 sequences are SGHRS and YFSETQ. The J segment lost 1 base and the V segment lost 0 bases, leaving 2 bases of the junction unmatched. CDR3 sequence reads: CASSLVGQGQETQYF. The CDR3 DNA reads TGCGCCAGCAGCTTGGTAGGACAGGGCCAAGAGACCCAGTACTTC.

The chain couples TRBV5-4 to TRBJ2-3; 7 positions match TRBD1. Germline values: CDR1 SGHNT, CDR2 YYREEE (reference sequence). The V gene end was trimmed by 4 bases and the J gene end by 4 bases; junction bases not matched to a gene: 3. This CDR3 has 13 amino acids. The CDR3 sequence: CASSRTGSDTQYF. The CDR3 nucleotides are TGTGCCAGCAGCAGGACAGGTTCAGATACGCAGTATTTT.

CDR3 sequence reads: CASSLTGGAEAFF. The CDR3 bases are TGTGCCAGCAGCTTAACTGGGGGAGCTGAAGCTTTCTTT. The chain combines TRBV7-2 with TRBJ1-1; D might be TRBD1 (5 bases). The CDR3 loop spans 13 amino acids. V lost 2 bases and J 6 bases, leaving 10 bases between the germline ends. Germline assignment: CDR1 SGHTA and CDR2 FQGNSA.

The chain uses TRBV5-1 and TRBJ2-5; 14 bases match TRBD2. The J call may be in error: the DNA end matches TRBJ2-7 better. The CDR3 contains 16 residues. The germline V gene encodes CDR1 SGHRS and CDR2 YFSETQ. The CDR3 DNA is TGCGCCAGCAGCCCCGGGACTAGCGGGAGCTCCTACGAGCAGTACTTC. Translating it yields CASSPGTSGSSYEQYF.

The rearrangement joins TRBV7-2 to TRBJ2-5, with 8 positions matching TRBD2. In germline, CDR1 is SGHTA, CDR2 FQGNSA. This CDR3 has 15 amino acids. Trimming took 5 bases from V and 3 from J; bases not matched to a gene: 8. The CDR3 DNA follows: TGTGCCAGCAGCGGGGCCGGGACTAGAAAAGAGACCCAGTACTTC. Its translation: CASSGAGTRKETQYF.

This chain joins TRBV18 and TRBJ1-1; TRBD1 aligns across 12 bases. The V and J ends lost 4 bases and 4 bases, in that order; junction bases with no gene match: 7. There are 16 residues in the CDR3. CDR1 is KGHSH and CDR2 is LQKENI in the germline V gene. The CDR3 protein is CASSLGQGAQVTEAFF. The DNA of the CDR3 is TGTGCCAGCTCACTGGGACAGGGGGCGCAGGTCACTGAAGCTTTCTTT.

The V call is TRBV7-9, the J call TRBJ2-1; 7 bases map to TRBD1. The CDR3 sequence is 13 residues long. V shed 2 bases and J 15 bases; nucleotides not matched to a gene: 10. Germline-derived CDR1 and CDR2 are SEHNR and FQNEAQ (reference sequence). CDR3 sequence: CASSLKSQGNRFF. The CDR3 region has the DNA TGTGCCAGCAGCTTAAAGTCACAGGGGAATAGGTTCTTC. Combining the CDR3 with reference TRBV7-9 and TRBJ2-1 gives the whole variable domain DTGVSQNPRHKITKRGQNVTFRCDPISEHNRLYWYRQTLGQGPEFLTYFQNEAQLEKSRLLSDRFSAERPKGSFSTLEIQRTEQGDSAMYLCASSLKSQGNRFFGPGTRLTVL.

This clone has just one count. The chain is built from TRBV25-1 and TRBJ2-3; D perhaps matches TRBD2 (7 bases). Germline CDR1 and CDR2: MGHDK and SYGVNS. This CDR3 region has 14 residues. V was pared by 6 bases and J by 2 bases, with 12 bases between. The CDR3 DNA follows: TGTGCCAGCAGCAAAGGGGGGGACACAGATACGCAGTATTTT. Amino acids: CASSKGGDTDTQYF.

The chain employs TRBV5-6 and TRBJ2-3; 8 bases match TRBD1. Germline CDR1 and CDR2: SGHDT and YYEEEE. The CDR3 consists of 16 residues. Losses at the gene ends were 0 bases for V and 5 bases for J; bases not matched to a gene: 8. The CDR3: CASSLAAGGLEDTQYF. In DNA, the CDR3 is TGTGCCAGCAGCTTGGCGGCAGGGGGCCTGGAAGATACGCAGTATTTT. Looking up the rest from reference TRBV5-6 and TRBJ2-3 gives the full variable domain: DAGVTQSPTHLIKTRGQQVTLRCSPKSGHDTVSWYQQALGQGPQFIFQYYEEEERQRGNFPDRFSGHQFPNYSSELNVNALLLGDSALYLCASSLAAGGLEDTQYFGPGTRLTVL.

Concerning this clone: Germline is not matched at one junction end, which may reflect a read error. The V gene is TRBV2, the J gene TRBJ1-2; D not certain. The V gene's germline CDR1 is SNHLY and CDR2 FYNNEI. The CDR3 contains 14 residues. In DNA, the CDR3 is TGTGCCAGCAGTGAGGAGCGAGGGATCTATGGCTGCACCTTC. Translation gives CASSEERGIYGCTF.

The genes are TRBV19 and TRBJ2-7; 9 bases align to TRBD1. The V gene end was trimmed by 4 bases and the J gene end by 3 bases; junction bases not matched to a gene: 7. Per the germline V gene, CDR1 is LNHDA and CDR2 is SQIVND (reference sequence). The CDR3 has 15 residues. CDR3 protein: CASSTPTGGNYEQYF. CDR3 nucleotide sequence: TGTGCCAGTAGTACCCCGACAGGGGGGAACTACGAGCAGTACTTC.

The chain has TRBV7-6 and TRBJ2-6; no firm D call. This CDR3 has 15 residues. Germline CDR1 reads SGHVS; CDR2 reads FNYEAQ. Trimming took off 2 bases at V and 0 bases at J, with 5 bases between the two ends. The DNA for the CDR3 is TGTGCCAGCAGCTTAAGAGGCTCTGGGGCCAACGTCCTGACTTTC. Protein sequence: CASSLRGSGANVLTF.

This sequence joins TRBV6-5 and TRBJ2-5, with D perhaps matching TRBD1 (5 bases). Judging by the DNA end, TRBJ2-7 fits better; the J call may be wrong. Germline V lookup: CDR1 MNHEY, CDR2 SVGAGI. This CDR3 is 14 amino acids long. The CDR3 reads CASSFARVLYEQYF. For the CDR3, the DNA is TGTGCCAGCAGTTTTGCCAGGGTTCTCTACGAGCAGTACTTC.

The gene calls are TRBV7-8 and TRBJ2-3; TRBD2 aligns across 7 bases. CDR1 is SGHVS, CDR2 FQNEAQ, per germline. Trimming at V came to 4 bases and at J to 4 bases, leaving 8 bases not matched to a gene. This CDR3 has 15 residues. The CDR3 reads CASSYNAGDSDTQYF. CDR3 DNA sequence: TGTGCCAGCAGCTACAACGCGGGAGACTCAGATACGCAGTATTTT.

This clone was seen only a few times. The chain recombines TRBV19 with TRBJ2-3; a possible D gene is TRBD2 (5 bases). This CDR3 spans 12 amino acids. The V end was cut by 9 bases, the J end by 0 bases, with 7 bases between. The germline gives CDR1 LNHDA, CDR2 SQIVND (reference sequence). CDR3 in amino acids: CASGLSTDTQYF. The CDR3 region has the DNA TGTGCCAGCGGACTTAGCACAGATACGCAGTATTTT.

The V gene is TRBV5-1, the J gene TRBJ1-1; D gene uncertain. There are 12 residues in the CDR3. V was shortened by 3 bases and J by 3 bases, with 6 bases between the two germline ends. Germline V gene lookup returns CDR1 SGHRS and CDR2 YFSETQ. CDR3 bases: TGCGCCAGCAGCTCCGTAGACACTGAAGCTTTCTTT. This gives the protein CASSSVDTEAFF.

The chain is built from TRBV18 and TRBJ1-2, with D hard to call. Trimming took 6 bases from V and 2 from J, leaving 13 bases between them. The CDR3 spans 14 residues. CDR1 and CDR2 from the germline V gene are KGHSH and LQKENI. The CDR3: CASSQSAENYGYTF. The CDR3 bases are TGTGCCAGCTCCCAGTCCGCAGAGAACTATGGCTACACCTTC.

The chain joins TRBV5-8 to TRBJ2-5, with D possibly TRBD2 on 6 matching bases. Per germline, CDR1 SGHTS and CDR2 YDEGEE. CDR3 length equals 13 residues. Deletions cut 0 bases from V and 7 bases from J, with 10 bases between. CDR3 loop: CASSLGLVGTQYF. The CDR3 DNA follows: TGTGCCAGCAGCTTGGGACTAGTTGGGACCCAGTACTTC.

The rearrangement joins TRBV7-6 to TRBJ1-4; D not certain. Trimming shortened V by 5 bases and J by 8 bases, and 9 bases separated the two germline ends. This CDR3 has 12 residues. Germline CDR1 SGHVS, CDR2 FNYEAQ. CDR3 nucleotides: TGTGCCAGCAGCCCGGACCGCGAAAAACTGTTTTTT. Translating it yields CASSPDREKLFF.

With respect to this clone: The junction departs from the called germline gene at one end, perhaps through a read error. The V gene is TRBV7-2, the J gene TRBJ1-1; TRBD1 aligns across 9 bases. Germline CDR1 and CDR2: SGHTA and FQGNSA. This CDR3 is 16 amino acids long. The CDR3 DNA sequence: TGTGCCAGCAGATTAGGGACAGGGTGGGTCAACACTGAAGCTTTCTTT. This gives the protein CASRLGTGWVNTEAFF.

The chain carries TRBV28 and TRBJ1-6; tentatively, D is TRBD1 (5 bases). The CDR3 is 15 amino acids. Germline CDR1 MDHEN, CDR2 SYDVKM. V was clipped by 6 bases and J by 0 bases, with 9 bases between them. CDR3 sequence: CASRQDYSYNSPLHF. The CDR3 region has the DNA TGTGCCAGCAGACAGGATTACTCCTATAATTCACCCCTCCACTTT.

This clone was seen only once. The chain carries TRBV7-9 and TRBJ2-2, with TRBD1 matching 7 bases. After removal of 5 bases from V and 6 bases from J, the junction contained 3 bases not matched to a gene. CDR3 length equals 13 residues. CDR1 is SEHNR and CDR2 is FQNEAQ in the germline V gene (reference sequence). The CDR3 region has the DNA TGTGCCAGCAGCCCGGACAGGCCCGGGGAGCTGTTTTTT. It translates to CASSPDRPGELFF. The entire variable domain, with the rest obtained from reference TRBV7-9 and TRBJ2-2, is as follows: DTGVSQNPRHKITKRGQNVTFRCDPISEHNRLYWYRQTLGQGPEFLTYFQNEAQLEKSRLLSDRFSAERPKGSFSTLEIQRTEQGDSAMYLCASSPDRPGELFFGEGSRLTVL.

This clone has just one count. The V gene is TRBV7-2, the J gene TRBJ2-7; D is perhaps TRBD1 (6 bases). The CDR3 loop spans 15 amino acids. CDR1 and CDR2 from the germline V gene are SGHTA and FQGNSA. Trimming cost V 0 bases and J 2 bases, with 11 bases left between them. The CDR3 DNA sequence: TGTGCCAGCAGCTTAGCGCCAGGGACAACCTACGAGCAGTACTTC. Translation gives CASSLAPGTTYEQYF.

This rearrangement joins TRBV21-1 to TRBJ1-5; the table gives TRBD1 as D, unverified against the DNA. TRBV21-1 is given as a pseudogene. The CDR3 is made up of 18 amino acids. Here the CDR3 reads CASSKGRTGGASNQPQHF. CDR3 coding DNA: TGTGCCAGCAGCAAAGGTCGGACAGGGGGCGCGAGCAATCAGCCCCAGCATTTT.

This sequence joins TRBV5-4 and TRBJ2-1; TRBD2 is a possible D gene (6 bases). V lost 0 bases, J lost 0 bases, and 13 bases lay in between. This CDR3 comprises 17 residues. In germline, CDR1 is SGHNT, CDR2 YYREEE (reference sequence). The CDR3: CASSLGGAAGSYNEQFF. The CDR3 DNA is TGTGCCAGCAGCTTGGGCGGGGCCGCGGGCTCCTACAATGAGCAGTTCTTC.

The J gene is TRBJ1-4, the V gene TRBV27, with unresolved D. Germline V CDR1 and CDR2: MNHEY, SMNVEV (reference sequence). The CDR3 loop spans 15 amino acids. Trimming removed 7 bases from V and 5 bases from J, with 17 bases in between. CDR3 sequence: CASTTSWAENEKLFF. The CDR3 DNA is TGTGCCAGCACCACTTCCTGGGCCGAGAATGAAAAACTGTTTTTT.

The chain combines TRBV4-1 with TRBJ2-3; D possibly uses TRBD1 or TRBD2 (6 bases each). The CDR3 sequence is 21 residues long. Germline V lookup: CDR1 MGHRA, CDR2 YSYEKL. V was cut by 7 bases and J by 1 base, with 33 bases left in between. CDR3 in amino acids: CASNIGPVRGRLRTGTDTQYF. The CDR3 DNA is TGCGCCAGCAATATAGGCCCGGTTAGGGGGAGGCTACGAACCGGCACAGATACGCAGTATTTT.

The rearrangement joins TRBV11-2 to TRBJ2-7; possibly TRBD1 for D (5 bases). CDR1 and CDR2 (germline): SGHAT, FQNNGV. This CDR3 spans 14 amino acids. V lost 8 bases, J lost 5 bases, and 19 bases lay in between. The chain's CDR3 is CASAIVRDVDEQYF. The CDR3 bases are TGTGCCAGCGCAATAGTCAGGGATGTCGACGAGCAGTACTTC.

The gene calls are TRBV7-3 and TRBJ2-2; no reliable D call. Trimming stripped 5 bases from V and 7 bases from J, with 20 bases between. Germline values: CDR1 SGHTA, CDR2 FQGTGA. This CDR3 comprises 16 residues. The CDR3 reads CASSVQGPNAGGELFF. The CDR3 bases are TGTGCCAGCAGCGTCCAAGGGCCGAACGCCGGCGGGGAGCTGTTTTTT. The full variable domain, in which reference TRBV7-3 and TRBJ2-2 provide the parts outside the CDR3, is GAGVSQTPSNKVTEKGKYVELRCDPISGHTALYWYRQSLGQGPEFLIYFQGTGAADDSGLPNDRFFAVRPEGSVSTLKIQRTERGDSAVYLCASSVQGPNAGGELFFGEGSRLTVL.

The chain joins TRBV9 to TRBJ2-5; TRBD1 matches 7 bases. The CDR3 covers 13 residues. Germline V CDR1 and CDR2: SGDLS, YYNGEE. J gave up 4 bases and V 3 bases, and 3 bases lay outside the gene matches. The CDR3 here is CASSEAGGETQYF. Written as DNA, the CDR3 is TGTGCCAGCAGCGAAGCAGGGGGAGAGACCCAGTACTTC.